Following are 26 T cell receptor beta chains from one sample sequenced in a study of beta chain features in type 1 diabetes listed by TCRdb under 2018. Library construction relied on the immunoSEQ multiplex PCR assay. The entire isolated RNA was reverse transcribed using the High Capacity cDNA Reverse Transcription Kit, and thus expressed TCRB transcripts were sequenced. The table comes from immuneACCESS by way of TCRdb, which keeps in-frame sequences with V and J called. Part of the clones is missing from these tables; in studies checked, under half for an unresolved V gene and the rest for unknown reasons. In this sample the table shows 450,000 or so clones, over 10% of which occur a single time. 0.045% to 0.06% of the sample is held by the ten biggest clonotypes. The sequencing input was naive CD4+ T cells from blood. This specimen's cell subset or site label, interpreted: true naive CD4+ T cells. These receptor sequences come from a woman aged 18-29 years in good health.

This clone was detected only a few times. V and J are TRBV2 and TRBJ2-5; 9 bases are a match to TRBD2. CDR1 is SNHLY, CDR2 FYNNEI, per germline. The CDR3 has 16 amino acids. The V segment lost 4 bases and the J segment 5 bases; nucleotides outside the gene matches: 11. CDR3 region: CASSGASGNGWETQYF. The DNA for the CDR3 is TGTGCCAGCAGTGGGGCTAGCGGGAATGGATGGGAGACCCAGTACTTC.

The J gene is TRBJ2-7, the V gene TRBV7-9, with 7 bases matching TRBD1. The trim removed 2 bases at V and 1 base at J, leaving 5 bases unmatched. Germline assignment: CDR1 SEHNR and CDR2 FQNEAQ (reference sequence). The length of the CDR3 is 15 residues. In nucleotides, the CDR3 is TGTGCCAGCAGCTTACCACAGGGGCCGTCCTACGAGCAGTACGTC. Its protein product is CASSLPQGPSYEQYV.

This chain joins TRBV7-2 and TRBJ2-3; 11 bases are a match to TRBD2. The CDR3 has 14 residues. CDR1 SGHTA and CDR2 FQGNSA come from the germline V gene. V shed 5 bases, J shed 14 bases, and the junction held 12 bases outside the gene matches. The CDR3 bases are TGTGCCAGCAGCCCGCGTGGTAGCGGGGGGGGTCGGTATTTT. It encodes CASSPRGSGGGRYF.

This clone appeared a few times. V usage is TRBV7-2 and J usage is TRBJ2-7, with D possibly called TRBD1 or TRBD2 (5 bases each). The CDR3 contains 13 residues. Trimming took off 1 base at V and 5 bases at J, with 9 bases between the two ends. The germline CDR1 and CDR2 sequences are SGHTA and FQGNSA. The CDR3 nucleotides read TGTGCCAGCAGCTTAGGTATGGGGGACGAGCAGTACGTC. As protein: CASSLGMGDEQYV.

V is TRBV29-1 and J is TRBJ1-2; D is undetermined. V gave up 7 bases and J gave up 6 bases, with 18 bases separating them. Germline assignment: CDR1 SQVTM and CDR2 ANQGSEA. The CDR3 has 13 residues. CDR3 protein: CSAATAGPHGYTF. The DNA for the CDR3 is TGCAGCGCTGCCACGGCGGGTCCCCATGGCTACACCTTC.

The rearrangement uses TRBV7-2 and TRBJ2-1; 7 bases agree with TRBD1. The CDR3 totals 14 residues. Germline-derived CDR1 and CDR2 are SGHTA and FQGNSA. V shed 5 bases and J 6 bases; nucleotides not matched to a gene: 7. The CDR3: CASSARGGVNEQFF. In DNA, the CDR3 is TGTGCCAGCAGCGCCCGAGGGGGCGTCAATGAGCAGTTCTTC.

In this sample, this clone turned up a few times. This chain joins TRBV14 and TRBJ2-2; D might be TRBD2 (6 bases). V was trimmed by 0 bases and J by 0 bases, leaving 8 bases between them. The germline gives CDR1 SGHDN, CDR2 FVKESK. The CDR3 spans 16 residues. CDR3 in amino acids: CASSQDGGANTGELFF. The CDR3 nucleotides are TGTGCCAGCAGCCAAGACGGGGGAGCGAACACCGGGGAGCTGTTTTTT.

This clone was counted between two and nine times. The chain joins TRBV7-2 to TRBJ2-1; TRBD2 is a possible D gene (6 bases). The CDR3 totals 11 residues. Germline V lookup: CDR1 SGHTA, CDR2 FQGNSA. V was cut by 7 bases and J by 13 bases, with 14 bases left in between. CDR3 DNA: TGTGCCAGCACCCTGGGGAGGAATCAGTTCTTC. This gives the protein CASTLGRNQFF. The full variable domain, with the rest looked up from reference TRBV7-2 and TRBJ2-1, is GAGVSQSPSNKVTEKGKDVELRCDPISGHTALYWYRQSLGQGLEFLIYFQGNSAPDKSGLPSDRFSAERTGGSVSTLTIQRTQQEDSAVYLCASTLGRNQFFGPGTRLTVL.

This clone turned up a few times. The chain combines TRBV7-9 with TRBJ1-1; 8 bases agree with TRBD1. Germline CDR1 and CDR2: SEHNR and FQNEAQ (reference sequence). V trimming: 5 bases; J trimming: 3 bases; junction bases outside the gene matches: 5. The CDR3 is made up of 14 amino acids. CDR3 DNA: TGTGCCAGCAGCCACCTGGACAGGGACACTGAAGCTTTCTTT. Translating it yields CASSHLDRDTEAFF.

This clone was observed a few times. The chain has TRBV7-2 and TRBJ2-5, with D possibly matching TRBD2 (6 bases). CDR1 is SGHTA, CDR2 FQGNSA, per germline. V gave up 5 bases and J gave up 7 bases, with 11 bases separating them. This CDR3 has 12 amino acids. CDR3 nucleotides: TGTGCCAGCAGCCCCTCCGGGGGGACCCAGTACTTC. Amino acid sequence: CASSPSGGTQYF.

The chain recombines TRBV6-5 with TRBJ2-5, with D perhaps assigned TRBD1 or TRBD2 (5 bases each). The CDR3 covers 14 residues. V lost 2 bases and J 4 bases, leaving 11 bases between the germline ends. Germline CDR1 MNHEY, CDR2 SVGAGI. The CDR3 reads CASSYMSGRETQYF. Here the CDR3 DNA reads TGTGCCAGCAGTTACATGTCGGGGCGAGAGACCCAGTACTTC.

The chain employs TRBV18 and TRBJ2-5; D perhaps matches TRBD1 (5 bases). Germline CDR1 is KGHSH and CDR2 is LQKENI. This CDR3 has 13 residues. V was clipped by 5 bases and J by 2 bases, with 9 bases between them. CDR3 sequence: CASSSDRQETQYF. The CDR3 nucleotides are TGTGCCAGCTCATCCGACAGACAAGAGACCCAGTACTTC.

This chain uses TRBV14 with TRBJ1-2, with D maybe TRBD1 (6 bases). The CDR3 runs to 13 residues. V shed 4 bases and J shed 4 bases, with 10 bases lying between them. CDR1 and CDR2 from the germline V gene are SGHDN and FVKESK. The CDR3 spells CASSLGQLYGYTF. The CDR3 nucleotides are TGTGCCAGCAGCCTAGGACAGCTCTATGGCTACACCTTC.

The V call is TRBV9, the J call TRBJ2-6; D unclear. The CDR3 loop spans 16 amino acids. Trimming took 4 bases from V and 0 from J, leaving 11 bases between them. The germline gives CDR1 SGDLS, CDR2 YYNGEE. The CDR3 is CASSPRQFSGANVLTF. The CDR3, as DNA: TGTGCCAGCAGCCCCCGCCAGTTCTCTGGGGCCAACGTCCTGACTTTC.

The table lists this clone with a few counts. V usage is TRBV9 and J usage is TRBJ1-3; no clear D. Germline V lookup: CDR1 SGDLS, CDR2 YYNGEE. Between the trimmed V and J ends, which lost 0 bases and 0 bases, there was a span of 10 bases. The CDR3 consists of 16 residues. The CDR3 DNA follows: TGTGCCAGCAGCGTAGACGGACGGGGCTCTGGAAACACCATATATTTT. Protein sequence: CASSVDGRGSGNTIYF. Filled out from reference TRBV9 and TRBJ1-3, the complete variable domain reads DSGVTQTPKHLITATGQRVTLRCSPRSGDLSVYWYQQSLDQGLQFLIQYYNGEERAKGNILERFSAQQFPDLHSELNLSSLELGDSALYFCASSVDGRGSGNTIYFGEGSWLTVV.

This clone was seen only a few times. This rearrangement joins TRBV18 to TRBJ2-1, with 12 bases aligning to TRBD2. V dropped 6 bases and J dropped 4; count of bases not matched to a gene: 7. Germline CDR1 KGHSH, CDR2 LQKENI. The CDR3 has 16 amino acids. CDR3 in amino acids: CASSQRTSGAYNEQFF. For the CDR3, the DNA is TGTGCCAGCTCCCAAAGGACTAGCGGGGCATACAATGAGCAGTTCTTC.

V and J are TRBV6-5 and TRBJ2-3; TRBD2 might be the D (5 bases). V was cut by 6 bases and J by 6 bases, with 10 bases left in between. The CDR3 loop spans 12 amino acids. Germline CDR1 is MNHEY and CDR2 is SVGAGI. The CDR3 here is CASRGAADTQYF. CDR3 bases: TGTGCCAGCAGGGGAGCGGCCGATACGCAGTATTTT.

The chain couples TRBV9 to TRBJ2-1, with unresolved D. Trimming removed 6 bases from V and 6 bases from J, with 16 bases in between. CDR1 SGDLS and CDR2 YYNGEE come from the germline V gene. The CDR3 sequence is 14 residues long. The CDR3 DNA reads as TGTGCCAGCACCCCGGATACGCGTCCCAATGAGCAGTTCTTC. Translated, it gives CASTPDTRPNEQFF.

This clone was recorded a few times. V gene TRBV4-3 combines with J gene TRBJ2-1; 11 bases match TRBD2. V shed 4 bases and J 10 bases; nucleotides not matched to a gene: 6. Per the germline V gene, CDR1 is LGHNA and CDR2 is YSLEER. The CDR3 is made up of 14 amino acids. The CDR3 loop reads CASSLSGRAWEQFF. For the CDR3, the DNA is TGCGCCAGCAGCCTTAGCGGGAGGGCTTGGGAGCAGTTCTTC.

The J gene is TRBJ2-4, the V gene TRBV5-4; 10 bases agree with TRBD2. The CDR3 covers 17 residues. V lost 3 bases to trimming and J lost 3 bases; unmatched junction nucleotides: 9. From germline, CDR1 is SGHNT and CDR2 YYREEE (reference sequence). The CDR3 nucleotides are TGTGCCAGCAGCTCCTTCGGGACTAGCGACGTCAAAAACATTCAGTACTTC. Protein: CASSSFGTSDVKNIQYF.

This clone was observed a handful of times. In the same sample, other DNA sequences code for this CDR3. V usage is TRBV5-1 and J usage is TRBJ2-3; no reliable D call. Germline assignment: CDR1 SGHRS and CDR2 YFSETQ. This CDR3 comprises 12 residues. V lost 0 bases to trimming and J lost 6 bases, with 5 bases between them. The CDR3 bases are TGCGCCAGCAGCTTGGACGCGGATACGCAGTATTTT. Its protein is CASSLDADTQYF.

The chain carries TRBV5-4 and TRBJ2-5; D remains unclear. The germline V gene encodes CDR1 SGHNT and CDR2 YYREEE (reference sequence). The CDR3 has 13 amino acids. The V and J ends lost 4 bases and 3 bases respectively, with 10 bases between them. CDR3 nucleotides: TGTGCCAGCAGCCGACGGGCAGAAGAGACCCAGTACTTC. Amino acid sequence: CASSRRAEETQYF.

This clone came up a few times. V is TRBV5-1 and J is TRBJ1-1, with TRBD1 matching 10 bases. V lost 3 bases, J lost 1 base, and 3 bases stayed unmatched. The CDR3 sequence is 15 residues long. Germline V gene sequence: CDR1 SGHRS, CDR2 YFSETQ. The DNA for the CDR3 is TGCGCCAGCAGCTCCGGGACAGGGGAGAACACTGAAGCTTTCTTT. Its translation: CASSSGTGENTEAFF.

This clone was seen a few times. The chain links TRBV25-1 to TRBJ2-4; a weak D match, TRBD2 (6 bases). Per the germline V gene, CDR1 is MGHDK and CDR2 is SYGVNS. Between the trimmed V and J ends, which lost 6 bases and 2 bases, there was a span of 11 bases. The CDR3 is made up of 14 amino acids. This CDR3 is CASSAGTSKNIQYF. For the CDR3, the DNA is TGTGCCAGCAGCGCGGGGACGTCCAAAAACATTCAGTACTTC. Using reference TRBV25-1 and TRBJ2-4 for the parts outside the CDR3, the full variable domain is EADIYQTPRYLVIGTGKKITLECSQTMGHDKMYWYQQDPGMELHLIHYSYGVNSTEKGDLSSESTVSRIRTEHFPLTLESARPSHTSQYLCASSAGTSKNIQYFGAGTRLSVL.

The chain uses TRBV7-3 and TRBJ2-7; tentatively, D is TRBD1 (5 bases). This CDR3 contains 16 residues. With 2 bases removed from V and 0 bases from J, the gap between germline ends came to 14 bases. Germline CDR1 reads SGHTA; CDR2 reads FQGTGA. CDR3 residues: CASSLGAGESSYEQYF. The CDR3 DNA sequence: TGTGCCAGCAGCTTAGGGGCCGGAGAAAGCTCCTACGAGCAGTACTTC. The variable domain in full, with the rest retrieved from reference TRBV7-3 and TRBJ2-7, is GAGVSQTPSNKVTEKGKYVELRCDPISGHTALYWYRQSLGQGPEFLIYFQGTGAADDSGLPNDRFFAVRPEGSVSTLKIQRTERGDSAVYLCASSLGAGESSYEQYFGPGTRLTVT.

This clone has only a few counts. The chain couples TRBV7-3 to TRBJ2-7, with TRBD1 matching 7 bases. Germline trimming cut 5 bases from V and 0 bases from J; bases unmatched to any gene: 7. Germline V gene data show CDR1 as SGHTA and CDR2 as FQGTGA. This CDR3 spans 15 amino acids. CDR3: CASSTPDRDSYEQYV. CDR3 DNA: TGTGCCAGCAGCACCCCTGACAGGGACTCCTACGAGCAGTACGTC.